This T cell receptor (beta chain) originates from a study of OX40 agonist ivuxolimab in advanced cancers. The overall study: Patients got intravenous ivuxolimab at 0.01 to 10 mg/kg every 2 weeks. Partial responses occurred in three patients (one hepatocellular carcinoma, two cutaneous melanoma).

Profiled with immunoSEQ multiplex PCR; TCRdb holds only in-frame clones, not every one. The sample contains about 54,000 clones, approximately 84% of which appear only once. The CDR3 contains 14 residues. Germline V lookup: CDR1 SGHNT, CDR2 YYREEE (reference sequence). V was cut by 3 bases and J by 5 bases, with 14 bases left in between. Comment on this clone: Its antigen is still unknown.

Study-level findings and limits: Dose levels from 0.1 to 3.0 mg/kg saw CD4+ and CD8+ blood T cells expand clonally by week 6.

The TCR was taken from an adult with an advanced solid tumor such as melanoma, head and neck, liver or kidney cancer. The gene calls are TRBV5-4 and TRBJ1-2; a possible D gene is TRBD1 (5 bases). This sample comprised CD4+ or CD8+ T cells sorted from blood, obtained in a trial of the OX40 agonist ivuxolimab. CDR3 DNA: TGTGCCAGCAGCTCAGAAGGCAGGGATTATGGCTACACCTTC. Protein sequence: CASSSEGRDYGYTF. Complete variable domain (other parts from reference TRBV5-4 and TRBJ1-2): ETGVTQSPTHLIKTRGQQVTLRCSSQSGHNTVSWYQQALGQGPQFIFQYYREEENGRGNFPPRFSGLQFPNYSSELNVNALELDDSALYLCASSSEGRDYGYTFGSGTRLTVV.